Described below is a single TCR beta chain sequence and its context. These data belong to a study of siplizumab effects on memory and regulatory T cells. Germline loops: CDR1 SGHTA, CDR2 FQGTGA. CDR3 length: 13 residues. The V and J ends lost 5 bases and 1 base respectively, with 6 bases between them. TCRdb's copy holds only in-frame clones and misses some; the assay was immunoSEQ multiplex PCR. The sample has some 100,000 clones, 94% seen once. The sequencing input was Tregs sorted from blood. This receptor was taken from a human donor in good health. The rearrangement links TRBV7-3 to TRBJ1-3; a possible D gene is TRBD1 (5 bases). DNA for the CDR3: TGTGCCAGCAGCCAGGGATCTGGAAACACCATATATTTT. Amino acid sequence: CASSQGSGNTIYF. The variable domain in full, completed from reference TRBV7-3 and TRBJ1-3, reads GAGVSQTPSNKVTEKGKYVELRCDPISGHTALYWYRQSLGQGPEFLIYFQGTGAADDSGLPNDRFFAVRPEGSVSTLKIQRTERGDSAVYLCASSQGSGNTIYFGEGSWLTVV.